This TCR beta chain was identified during a study of blood T cell repertoires in COVID-19. Study in general: COVID-19 samples from acute and convalescent phases originated in the United States, Italy and Spain.

Authors' data handling: Nucleated cell number was recorded as an estimate derived from reference gene primer amplification. TCRdb's table, derived via immunoSEQ multiplex PCR, lists solely in-frame clones and lacks some. Clone size and the V and J calls come from that table; the DNA yielded D and trimming. The sample lists a few hundred thousand clones, about nine tenths occurring once. The sequencing sample was made of peripheral blood. This TCR derives from a woman in her sixties with acute or convalescent COVID-19.

The CDR3 here is CASSLGGRGYEQYF. The CDR3 DNA reads TGTGCCAGCAGTTTAGGGGGGAGGGGGTACGAGCAGTACTTC. This chain uses TRBV27 with TRBJ2-7; tentative D call: TRBD2 (7 bases). This CDR3 has 14 residues. Trimming took 2 bases from V and 4 from J, leaving 12 bases between them. CDR1 is MNHEY, CDR2 SMNVEV, per germline (reference sequence).